The rows below give T cell receptor beta chains drawn from one sample of a study of control samples from healthy donors and cancer patients. Repertoires were generated with immunoSEQ multiplex PCR, while TCRdb's copy carries only in-frame clones and drops some. This table has about 180,000 clones, about 92% appearing once. The sequencing input was blood. The source of these receptors is a man aged 25 to 40 in good health. The CDR3 runs from the conserved cysteine through the conserved F or W. D genes are given only for firm matches. Some rows have no size entry. The others give once, few or many, or a class for an expanded clone.

d_gene	j_gene	v_gene	abundance	CDR3aa	CDR3nt
TRBD1	TRBJ1-1	TRBV6-2/TRBV6-3	.	CASSPDLPGTGKGSTEAFF	TGTGCCAGCAGTCCCGACCTTCCAGGGACAGGAAAGGGGAGCACTGAAGCTTTCTTT
.	TRBJ1-5	TRBV7-2	.	CASSLAPYQPQHF	TGTGCCAGCAGCTTGGCCCCTTATCAGCCCCAGCATTTT
.	TRBJ2-5	TRBV7-9	.	CASSPLSVASVETQYF	TGTGCCAGCAGCCCTCTCTCCGTAGCGTCTGTGGAGACCCAGTACTTC
TRBD2	TRBJ2-3	TRBV10-2	.	CASSEFSGTSGGTDTQYF	TGCGCCAGCAGTGAGTTCTCCGGGACTAGCGGGGGCACAGATACGCAGTATTTT
.	TRBJ1-1	TRBV7-9	.	CASSWGSTLNTEAFF	TGTGCCAGCAGCTGGGGCAGTACCCTGAACACTGAAGCTTTCTTT
.	TRBJ1-2	TRBV10-3	.	CAINPQGDYGYTF	TGTGCCATCAATCCACAGGGAGACTATGGCTACACCTTC
TRBD1	TRBJ1-4	TRBV7-2	once	CASSLGQTTNEKLFF	TGTGCCAGCAGCCTGGGACAGACAACTAATGAAAAACTGTTTTTT
.	TRBJ2-1	TRBV5-5	once	CASSANPGYNEQFF	TGTGCCAGCAGCGCCAATCCAGGTTACAATGAGCAGTTCTTC
TRBD1	TRBJ2-5	TRBV19	.	CASSIGGTGWQETQYF	TGTGCCAGTAGTATAGGCGGGACAGGGTGGCAAGAGACCCAGTACTTC
.	TRBJ1-5	TRBV20-1	once	CSGSDRGGYQPQHF	TGCAGTGGTAGTGATAGGGGGGGATATCAGCCCCAGCATTTT
TRBD2	TRBJ2-1	TRBV6-2/TRBV6-3	.	CASSRRGTSGRVYNEQFF	TGTGCCAGCAGCAGGCGTGGGACTAGCGGGAGGGTCTACAATGAGCAGTTCTTC
.	TRBJ1-4	TRBV30	.	CAWSIRVAEKLFF	TGTGCCTGGAGTATCAGGGTAGCGGAAAAACTGTTTTTT
.	TRBJ2-3	TRBV5-4	.	CASSPRGGRGRTDTQYF	TGTGCCAGCAGCCCACGAGGTGGGAGGGGGCGAACAGATACGCAGTATTTT
TRBD1	TRBJ2-7	TRBV27	once	CASSLTPDRVEQYF	TGTGCCAGCAGTTTAACCCCTGACAGGGTCGAGCAGTACTTC